The 5 T cell receptor beta chains below come from one sample, sequenced in a study of blood T cell repertoires in COVID-19. Sequenced by immunoSEQ multiplex PCR; TCRdb stores in-frame clones only, minus some. The sample lists around 130,000 clones, approximately 85% occurring once. Sample: peripheral blood. The source is a human donor in a cohort sampled during active COVID-19.

This rearrangement joins TRBV7-2 to TRBJ1-4; 9 nucleotides match TRBD1. J lost 8 bases, V lost 5 bases, and 12 bases had no gene match. CDR3 size: 16 residues. Germline CDR1 is SGHTA and CDR2 is FQGNSA. The CDR3 nucleotides read TGTGCCAGCAGCGCTGCCTTGGGACAGGGTGTCGAAAAACTGTTTTTT. Protein product: CASSAALGQGVEKLFF.

The V gene is TRBV10-3, the J gene TRBJ2-7; 13 nucleotides match TRBD2. This CDR3 has 16 amino acids. CDR1 and CDR2 (germline): ENHRY, SYGVKD. The V and J ends lost 6 bases and 6 bases, in that order; junction bases with no gene match: 11. The CDR3: CAISTSGTSGIREQYV. The CDR3 coding sequence is TGTGCCATCAGCACGTCCGGGACTAGCGGGATACGCGAGCAGTACGTC.

The rearrangement joins TRBV9 to TRBJ2-3; 10 nucleotides match TRBD1. This CDR3 is built from 15 residues. Germline V CDR1 and CDR2: SGDLS, YYNGEE. The V gene end was trimmed by 0 bases and the J gene end by 5 bases; junction bases not matched to a gene: 3. The CDR3 nucleotides read TGTGCCAGCAGCGTAGAGGGACAGGGGATAGATACGCAGTATTTT. Protein: CASSVEGQGIDTQYF.

The CDR3 bases are TGCGCCAGCAGCCCGGACAGGGGGCTAGAAGATACGCAGTATTTT. Translation: CASSPDRGLEDTQYF. The gene calls are TRBV5-1 and TRBJ2-3, with 11 bases that match TRBD1. This CDR3 has 15 residues. In germline, CDR1 is SGHRS, CDR2 YFSETQ. The V and J ends lost 4 bases and 5 bases, in that order; junction bases with no gene match: 6.

V and J are TRBV11-2 and TRBJ2-7; D unresolved. The CDR3 is made up of 15 amino acids. The germline V gene has CDR1 SGHAT and CDR2 FQNNGV. V was pared by 5 bases and J by 1 base, with 15 bases between. The CDR3 DNA follows: TGTGCCAGCAGCCCCTCGGTTGTTAGTTCCTACGAGCAGTACGTC. It specifies CASSPSVVSSYEQYV.